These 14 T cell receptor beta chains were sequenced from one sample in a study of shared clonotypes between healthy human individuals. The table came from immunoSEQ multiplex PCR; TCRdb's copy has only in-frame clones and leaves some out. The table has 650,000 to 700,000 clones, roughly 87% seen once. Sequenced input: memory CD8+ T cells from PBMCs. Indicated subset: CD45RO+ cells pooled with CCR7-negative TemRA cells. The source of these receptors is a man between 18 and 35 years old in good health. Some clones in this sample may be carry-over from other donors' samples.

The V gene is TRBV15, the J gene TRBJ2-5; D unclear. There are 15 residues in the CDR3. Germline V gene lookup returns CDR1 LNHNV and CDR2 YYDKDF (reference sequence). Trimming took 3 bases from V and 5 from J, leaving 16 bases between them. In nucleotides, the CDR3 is TGTGCCACCAGCAGTGTCAGGAGTCTAAGGGAGACCCAGTACTTC. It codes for CATSSVRSLRETQYF. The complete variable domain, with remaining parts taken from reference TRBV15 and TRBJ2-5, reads DAMVIQNPRYQVTQFGKPVTLSCSQTLNHNVMYWYQQKSSQAPKLLFHYYDKDFNNEADTPDNFQSRRPNTSFCFLDIRSPGLGDTAMYLCATSSVRSLRETQYFGPGTRLLVL.

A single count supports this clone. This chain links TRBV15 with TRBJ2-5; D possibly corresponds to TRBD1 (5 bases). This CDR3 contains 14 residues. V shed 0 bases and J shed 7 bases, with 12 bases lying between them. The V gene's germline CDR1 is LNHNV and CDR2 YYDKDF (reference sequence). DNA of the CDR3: TGTGCCACCAGCAGAGATGGCGAAAGGGGGACCCAGTACTTC. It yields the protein CATSRDGERGTQYF.

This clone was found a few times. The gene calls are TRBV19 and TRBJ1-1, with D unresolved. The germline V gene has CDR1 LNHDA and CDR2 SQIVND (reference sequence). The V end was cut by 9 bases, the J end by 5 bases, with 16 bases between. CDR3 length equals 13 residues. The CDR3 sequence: CASQPSLGTEAFF. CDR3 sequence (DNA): TGTGCCAGCCAACCCTCTTTGGGGACTGAAGCTTTCTTT.

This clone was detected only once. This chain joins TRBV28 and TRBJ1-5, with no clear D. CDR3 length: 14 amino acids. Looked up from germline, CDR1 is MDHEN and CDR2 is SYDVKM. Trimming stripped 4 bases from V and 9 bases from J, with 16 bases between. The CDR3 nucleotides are TGTGCCAGCAGTTCGAGGGTGGACCCCCCGCCCCAGCATTTT. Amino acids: CASSSRVDPPPQHF.

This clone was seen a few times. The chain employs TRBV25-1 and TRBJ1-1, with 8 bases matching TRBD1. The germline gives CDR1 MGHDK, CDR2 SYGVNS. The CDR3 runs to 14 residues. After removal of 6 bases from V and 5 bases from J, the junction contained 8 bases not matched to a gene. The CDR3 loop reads CASSFIDRGTEAFF. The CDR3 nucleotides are TGTGCCAGCAGCTTCATCGACAGGGGAACTGAAGCTTTCTTT.

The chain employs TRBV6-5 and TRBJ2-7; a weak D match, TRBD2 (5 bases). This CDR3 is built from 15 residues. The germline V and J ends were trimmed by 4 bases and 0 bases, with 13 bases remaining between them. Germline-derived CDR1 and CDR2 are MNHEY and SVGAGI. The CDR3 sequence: CASSLRAGHSYEQYF. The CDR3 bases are TGTGCCAGCAGTTTGAGGGCGGGCCACTCCTACGAGCAGTACTTC.

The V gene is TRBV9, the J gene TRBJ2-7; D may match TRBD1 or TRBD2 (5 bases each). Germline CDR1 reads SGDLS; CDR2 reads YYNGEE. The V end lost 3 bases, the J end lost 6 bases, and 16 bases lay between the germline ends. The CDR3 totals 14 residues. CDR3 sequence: CASSDLQEDGEQYF. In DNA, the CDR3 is TGTGCCAGCAGCGATCTACAGGAGGACGGCGAGCAGTACTTC.

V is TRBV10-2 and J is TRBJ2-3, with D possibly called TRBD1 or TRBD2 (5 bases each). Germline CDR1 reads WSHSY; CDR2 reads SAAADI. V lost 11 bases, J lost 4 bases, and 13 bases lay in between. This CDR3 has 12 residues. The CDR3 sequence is CASGVGADTQYF. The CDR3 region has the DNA TGCGCCTCCGGGGTGGGGGCAGATACGCAGTATTTT.

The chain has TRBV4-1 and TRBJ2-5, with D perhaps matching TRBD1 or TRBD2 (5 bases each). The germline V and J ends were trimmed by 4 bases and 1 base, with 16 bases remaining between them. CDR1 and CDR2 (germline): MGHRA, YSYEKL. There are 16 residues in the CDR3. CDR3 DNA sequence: TGCGCCAGCAGCCCCCCCCGGGGACCCACCCAAGAGACCCAGTACTTC. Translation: CASSPPRGPTQETQYF.

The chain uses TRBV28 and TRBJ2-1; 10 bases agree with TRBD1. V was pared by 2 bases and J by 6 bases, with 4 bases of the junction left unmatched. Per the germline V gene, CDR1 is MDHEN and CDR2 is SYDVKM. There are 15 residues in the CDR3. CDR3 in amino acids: CASSLSWTGGNEQFF. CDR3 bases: TGTGCCAGCAGTTTAAGTTGGACAGGGGGCAATGAGCAGTTCTTC. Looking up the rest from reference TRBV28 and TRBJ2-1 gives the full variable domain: DVKVTQSSRYLVKRTGEKVFLECVQDMDHENMFWYRQDPGLGLRLIYFSYDVKMKEKGDIPEGYSVSREKKERFSLILESASTNQTSMYLCASSLSWTGGNEQFFGPGTRLTVL.

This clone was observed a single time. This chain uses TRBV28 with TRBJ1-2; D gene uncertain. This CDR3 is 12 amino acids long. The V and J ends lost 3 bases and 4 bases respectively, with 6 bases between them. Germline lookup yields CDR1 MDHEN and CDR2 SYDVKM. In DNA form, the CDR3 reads TGTGCCAGCAGTTTCAGCCTCTATGGCTACACCTTC. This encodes CASSFSLYGYTF.

The CDR3 region is CASSKRDPQKNTGELFF. DNA for the CDR3: TGTGCCAGCAGCAAAAGGGACCCTCAAAAAAACACCGGGGAGCTGTTTTTT. The chain joins TRBV21-1 to TRBJ2-2. TRBV21-1 is a documented pseudogene. The CDR3 has 17 amino acids.

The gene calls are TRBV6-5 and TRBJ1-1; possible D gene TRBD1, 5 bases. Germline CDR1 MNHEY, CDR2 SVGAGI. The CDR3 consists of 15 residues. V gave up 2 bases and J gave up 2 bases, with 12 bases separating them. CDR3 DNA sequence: TGTGCCAGCAGTTACACTCTGGACACCAACACTGAAGCTTTCTTT. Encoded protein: CASSYTLDTNTEAFF.

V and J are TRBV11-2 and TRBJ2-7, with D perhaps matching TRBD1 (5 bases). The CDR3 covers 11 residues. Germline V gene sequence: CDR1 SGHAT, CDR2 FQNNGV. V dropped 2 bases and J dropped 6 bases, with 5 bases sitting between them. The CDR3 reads CASSLQGEQYF. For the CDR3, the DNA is TGTGCCAGCAGCTTACAGGGCGAGCAGTACTTC.